This entry features one T cell receptor beta chain sequence. This entry comes from a study of blood T cell repertoires in COVID-19. Study background: COVID-19 samples from acute and convalescent phases originated in the United States, Italy and Spain.

Germline-derived CDR1 and CDR2 are LNHNV and YYDKDF (reference sequence). The CDR3 length is 15 residues. V was cut by 1 base and J by 2 bases, with 10 bases left in between. Methods used by the authors: Estimation of nucleated cell counts was performed using reference gene primer amplification. Clones were read by immunoSEQ multiplex PCR, and TCRdb kept only the in-frame ones, dropping some. The V and J calls and clone size are taken from that table; D and trimming were inferred from the DNA. Of 14,000 or so clones in the sample, about 90% were seen once. The gene calls are TRBV15 and TRBJ2-3; D is uncertain. This clonotype was obtained from a human donor in a cohort sampled during active COVID-19. Sequenced material: peripheral blood. The CDR3 coding sequence is TGTGCCACCAGCAGAGCCCGGGTTTTCACAGATACGCAGTATTTT. It encodes CATSRARVFTDTQYF.